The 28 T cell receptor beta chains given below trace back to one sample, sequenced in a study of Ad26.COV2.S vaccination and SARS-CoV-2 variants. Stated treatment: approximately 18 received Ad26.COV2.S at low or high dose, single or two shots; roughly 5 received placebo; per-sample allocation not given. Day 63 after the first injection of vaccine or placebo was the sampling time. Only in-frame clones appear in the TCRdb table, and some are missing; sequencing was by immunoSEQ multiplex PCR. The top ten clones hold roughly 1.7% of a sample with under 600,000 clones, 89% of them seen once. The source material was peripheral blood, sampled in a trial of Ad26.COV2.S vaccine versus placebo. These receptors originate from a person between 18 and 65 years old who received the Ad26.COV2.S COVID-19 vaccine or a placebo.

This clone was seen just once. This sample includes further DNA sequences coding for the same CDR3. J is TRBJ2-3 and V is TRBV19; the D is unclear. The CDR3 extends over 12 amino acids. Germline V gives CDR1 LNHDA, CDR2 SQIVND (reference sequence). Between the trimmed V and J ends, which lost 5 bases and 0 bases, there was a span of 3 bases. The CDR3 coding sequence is TGTGCCAGTAGTCCAAGCACAGATACGCAGTATTTT. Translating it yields CASSPSTDTQYF.

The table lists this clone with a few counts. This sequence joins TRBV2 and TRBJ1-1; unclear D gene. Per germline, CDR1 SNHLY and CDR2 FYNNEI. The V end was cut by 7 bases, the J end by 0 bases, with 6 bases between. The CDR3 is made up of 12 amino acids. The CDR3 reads CASKSMNTEAFF. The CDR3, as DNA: TGTGCCAGCAAGTCCATGAACACTGAAGCTTTCTTT.

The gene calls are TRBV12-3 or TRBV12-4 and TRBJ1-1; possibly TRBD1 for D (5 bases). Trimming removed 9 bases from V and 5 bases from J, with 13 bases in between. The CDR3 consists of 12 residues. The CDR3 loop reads CASDQGGTEAFF. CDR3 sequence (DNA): TGTGCCAGTGATCAGGGAGGGACTGAAGCTTTCTTT.

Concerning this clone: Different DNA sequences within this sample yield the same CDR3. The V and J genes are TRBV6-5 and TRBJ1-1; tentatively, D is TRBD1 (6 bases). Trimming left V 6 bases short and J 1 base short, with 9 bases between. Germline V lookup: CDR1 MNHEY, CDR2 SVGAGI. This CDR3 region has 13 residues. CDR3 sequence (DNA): TGTGCCAGCAGCCTCAGGGGGAACACTGAAGCTTTCTTT. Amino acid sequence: CASSLRGNTEAFF.

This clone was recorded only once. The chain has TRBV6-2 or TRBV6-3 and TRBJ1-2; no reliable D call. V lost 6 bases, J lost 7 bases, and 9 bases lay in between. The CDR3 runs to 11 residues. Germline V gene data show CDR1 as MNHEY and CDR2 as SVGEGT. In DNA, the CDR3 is TGTGCCAGCAGCAGGCCGGGTGGCTACACCTTC. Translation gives CASSRPGGYTF.

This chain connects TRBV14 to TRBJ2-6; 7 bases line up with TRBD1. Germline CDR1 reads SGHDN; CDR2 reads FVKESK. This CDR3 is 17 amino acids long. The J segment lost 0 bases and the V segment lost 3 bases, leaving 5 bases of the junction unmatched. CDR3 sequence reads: CASSHRDSLSGANVLTF. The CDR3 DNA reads TGTGCCAGCAGCCACCGGGACAGCCTCTCTGGGGCCAACGTCCTGACTTTC. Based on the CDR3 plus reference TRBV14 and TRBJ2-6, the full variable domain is EAGVTQFPSHSVIEKGQTVTLRCDPISGHDNLYWYRRVMGKEIKFLLHFVKESKQDESGMPNNRFLAERTGGTYSTLKVQPAELEDSGVYFCASSHRDSLSGANVLTFGAGSRLTVL.

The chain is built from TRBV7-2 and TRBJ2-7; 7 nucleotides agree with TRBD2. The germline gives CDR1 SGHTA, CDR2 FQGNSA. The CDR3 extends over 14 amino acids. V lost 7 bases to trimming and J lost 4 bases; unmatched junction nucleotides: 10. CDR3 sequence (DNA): TGTGCCAGCACCCCGACTAGCAAGCGGTACGAGCAGTACTTC. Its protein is CASTPTSKRYEQYF.

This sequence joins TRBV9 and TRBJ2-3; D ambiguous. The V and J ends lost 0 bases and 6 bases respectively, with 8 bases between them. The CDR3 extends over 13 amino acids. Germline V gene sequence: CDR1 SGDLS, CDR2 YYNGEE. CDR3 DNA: TGTGCCAGCAGCGTAGACCCGTCGGATACGCAGTATTTT. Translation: CASSVDPSDTQYF. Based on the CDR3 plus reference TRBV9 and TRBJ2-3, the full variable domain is DSGVTQTPKHLITATGQRVTLRCSPRSGDLSVYWYQQSLDQGLQFLIQYYNGEERAKGNILERFSAQQFPDLHSELNLSSLELGDSALYFCASSVDPSDTQYFGPGTRLTVL.

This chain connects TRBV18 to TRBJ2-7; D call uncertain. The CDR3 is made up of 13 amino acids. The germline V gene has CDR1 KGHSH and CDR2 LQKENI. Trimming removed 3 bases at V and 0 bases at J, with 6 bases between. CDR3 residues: CASSPQSSYEQYF. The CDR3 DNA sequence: TGTGCCAGCTCACCCCAAAGCTCCTACGAGCAGTACTTC.

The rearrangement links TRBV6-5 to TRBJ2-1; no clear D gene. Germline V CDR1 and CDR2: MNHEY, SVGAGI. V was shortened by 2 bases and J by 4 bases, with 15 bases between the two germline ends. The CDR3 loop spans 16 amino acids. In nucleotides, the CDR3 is TGTGCCAGCAGTTACCGGTATCGCGGAGATTACAATGAGCAGTTCTTC. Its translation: CASSYRYRGDYNEQFF.

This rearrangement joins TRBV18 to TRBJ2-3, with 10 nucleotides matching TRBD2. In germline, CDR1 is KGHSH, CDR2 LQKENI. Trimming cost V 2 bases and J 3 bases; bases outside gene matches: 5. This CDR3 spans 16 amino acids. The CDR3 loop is CASSPLASGRTDTQYF. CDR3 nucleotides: TGTGCCAGCTCACCATTGGCTAGCGGGAGAACAGATACGCAGTATTTT.

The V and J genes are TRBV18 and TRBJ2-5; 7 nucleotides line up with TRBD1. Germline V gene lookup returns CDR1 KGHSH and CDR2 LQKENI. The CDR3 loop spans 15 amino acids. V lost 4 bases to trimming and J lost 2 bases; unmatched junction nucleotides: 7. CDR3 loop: CASSRPGTAQETQYF. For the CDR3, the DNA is TGTGCCAGCTCACGACCCGGGACAGCACAAGAGACCCAGTACTTC.

The chain's CDR3 is CASSLGGAKNIQYF. CDR3 coding DNA: TGTGCCAGCAGCTTGGGGGGCGCCAAAAACATTCAGTACTTC. The rearrangement joins TRBV11-3 to TRBJ2-4; D is tentatively TRBD1 or TRBD2 (6 bases each). The germline V and J ends were trimmed by 3 bases and 1 base, with 7 bases remaining between them. This CDR3 is built from 14 residues. CDR1 is SGHNT, CDR2 YENEEA, per germline.

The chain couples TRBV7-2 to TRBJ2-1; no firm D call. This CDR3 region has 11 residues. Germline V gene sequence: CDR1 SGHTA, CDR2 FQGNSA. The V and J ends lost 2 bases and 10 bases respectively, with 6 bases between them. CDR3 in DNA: TGTGCCAGCAGCTTATTTGGCGAGCAGTTCTTC. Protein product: CASSLFGEQFF.

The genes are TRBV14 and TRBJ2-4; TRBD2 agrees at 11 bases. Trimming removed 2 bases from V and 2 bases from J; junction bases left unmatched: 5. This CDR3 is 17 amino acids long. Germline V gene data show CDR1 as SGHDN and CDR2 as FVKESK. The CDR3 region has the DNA TGTGCCAGCAGCCAAATTAGCGGGAGGGCCACCAAAAACATTCAGTACTTC. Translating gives CASSQISGRATKNIQYF.

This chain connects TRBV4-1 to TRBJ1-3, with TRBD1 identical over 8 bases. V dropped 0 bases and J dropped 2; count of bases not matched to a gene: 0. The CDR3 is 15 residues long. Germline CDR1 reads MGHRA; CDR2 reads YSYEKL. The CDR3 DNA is TGCGCCAGCAGCCAAGACAGGGGGCCTGGAAACACCATATATTTT. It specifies CASSQDRGPGNTIYF.

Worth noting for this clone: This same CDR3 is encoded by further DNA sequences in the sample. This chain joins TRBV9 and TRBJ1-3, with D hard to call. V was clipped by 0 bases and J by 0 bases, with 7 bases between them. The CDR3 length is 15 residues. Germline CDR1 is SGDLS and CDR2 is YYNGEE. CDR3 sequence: CASSVEVSSGNTIYF. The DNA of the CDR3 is TGTGCCAGCAGCGTAGAAGTGAGCTCTGGAAACACCATATATTTT.

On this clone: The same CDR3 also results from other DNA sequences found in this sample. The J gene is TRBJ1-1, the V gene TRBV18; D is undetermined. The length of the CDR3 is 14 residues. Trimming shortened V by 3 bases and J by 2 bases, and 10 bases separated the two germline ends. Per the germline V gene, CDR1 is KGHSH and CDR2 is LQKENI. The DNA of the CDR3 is TGTGCCAGCTCACCCCGCGGAGTCAACACTGAAGCTTTCTTT. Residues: CASSPRGVNTEAFF.

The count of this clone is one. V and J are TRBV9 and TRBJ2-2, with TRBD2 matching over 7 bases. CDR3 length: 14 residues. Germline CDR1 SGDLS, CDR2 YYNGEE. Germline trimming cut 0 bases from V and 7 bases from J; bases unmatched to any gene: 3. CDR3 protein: CASSVVGGIGELFF. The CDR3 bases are TGTGCCAGCAGCGTAGTGGGGGGGATCGGGGAGCTGTTTTTT.

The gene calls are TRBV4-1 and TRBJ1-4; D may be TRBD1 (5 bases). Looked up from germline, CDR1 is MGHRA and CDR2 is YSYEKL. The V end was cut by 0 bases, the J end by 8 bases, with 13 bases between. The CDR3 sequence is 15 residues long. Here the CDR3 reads CASSQDGTAREKLFF. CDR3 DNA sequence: TGCGCCAGCAGCCAAGACGGGACGGCAAGGGAAAAACTGTTTTTT.

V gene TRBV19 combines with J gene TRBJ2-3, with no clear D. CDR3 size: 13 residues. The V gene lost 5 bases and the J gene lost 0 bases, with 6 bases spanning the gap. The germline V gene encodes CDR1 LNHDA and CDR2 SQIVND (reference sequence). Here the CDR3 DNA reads TGTGCCAGTAGTTACGGGAGCACAGATACGCAGTATTTT. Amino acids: CASSYGSTDTQYF.

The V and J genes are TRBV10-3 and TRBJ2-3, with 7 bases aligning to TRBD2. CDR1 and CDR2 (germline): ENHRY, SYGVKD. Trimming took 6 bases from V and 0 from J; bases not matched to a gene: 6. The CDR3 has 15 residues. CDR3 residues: CAIRKAGLSTDTQYF. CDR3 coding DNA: TGTGCCATCAGAAAAGCGGGACTTAGCACAGATACGCAGTATTTT.

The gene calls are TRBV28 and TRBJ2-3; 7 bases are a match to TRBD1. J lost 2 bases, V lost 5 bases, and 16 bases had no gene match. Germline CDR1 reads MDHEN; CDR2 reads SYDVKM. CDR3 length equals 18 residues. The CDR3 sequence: CASSPHPGTDQYTDTQYF. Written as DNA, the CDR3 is TGTGCCAGCAGTCCACACCCCGGGACAGACCAGTACACAGATACGCAGTATTTT.

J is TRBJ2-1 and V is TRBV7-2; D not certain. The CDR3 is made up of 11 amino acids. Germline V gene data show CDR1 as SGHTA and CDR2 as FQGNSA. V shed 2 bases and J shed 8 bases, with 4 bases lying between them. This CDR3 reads CASSLYDEQFF. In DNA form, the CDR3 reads TGTGCCAGCAGCTTATATGATGAGCAGTTCTTC. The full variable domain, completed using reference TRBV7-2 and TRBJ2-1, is GAGVSQSPSNKVTEKGKDVELRCDPISGHTALYWYRQSLGQGLEFLIYFQGNSAPDKSGLPSDRFSAERTGGSVSTLTIQRTQQEDSAVYLCASSLYDEQFFGPGTRLTVL.

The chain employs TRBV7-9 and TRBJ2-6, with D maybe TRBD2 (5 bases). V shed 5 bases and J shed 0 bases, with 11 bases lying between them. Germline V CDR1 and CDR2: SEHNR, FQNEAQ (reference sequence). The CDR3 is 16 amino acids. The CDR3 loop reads CASSQDRGSGANVLTF. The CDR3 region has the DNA TGTGCCAGCAGCCAGGATCGGGGCTCTGGGGCCAACGTCCTGACTTTC.

CDR3 region: CAWDRGRNTEAFF. CDR3 DNA sequence: TGTGCCTGGGACAGGGGGCGAAACACTGAAGCTTTCTTT. V is TRBV30 and J is TRBJ1-1, with 10 bases fitting TRBD1. V shed 5 bases, J shed 2 bases, and the junction held 2 bases outside the gene matches. Germline V CDR1 and CDR2: GTSNPN, SVGIG (reference sequence). The CDR3 extends over 13 amino acids.

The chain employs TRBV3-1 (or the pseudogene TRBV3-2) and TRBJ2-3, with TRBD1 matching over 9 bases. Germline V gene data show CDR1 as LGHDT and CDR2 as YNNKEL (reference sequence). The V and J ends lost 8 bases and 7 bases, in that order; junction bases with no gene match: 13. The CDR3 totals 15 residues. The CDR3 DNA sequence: TGTGCCAGCGACCAAGGGGGACAGGGTTCGTATACGCAGTATTTT. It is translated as CASDQGGQGSYTQYF.

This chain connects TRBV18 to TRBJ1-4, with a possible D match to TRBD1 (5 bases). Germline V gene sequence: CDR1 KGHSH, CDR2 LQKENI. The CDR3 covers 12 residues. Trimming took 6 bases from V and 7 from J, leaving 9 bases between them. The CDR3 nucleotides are TGTGCCAGCTCGAGGGACGGTGAAAAACTGTTTTTT. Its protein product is CASSRDGEKLFF.